The sequence of this TCR beta chain was determined in a study of blood T cells in healthy people across ages. The length of the CDR3 is 14 residues. The ends were cut back, 2 bases at V and 2 bases at J, with 10 bases in the middle. Germline assignment: CDR1 DFQATT and CDR2 SNEGSKA (reference sequence). A sample-barcoded 5' primer and a J-beta primer mix were used in a second PCR of roughly 7 to 11 cycles. A template-switch adaptor with 12 random nucleotides tagged each cDNA molecule. A single record per CDR3 protein comes from TCRdb applying MiXCR to the 5' RACE reads. The sample has 600,000 to 900,000 distinct CDR3 sequences; around 24% are singletons. This sample also belongs to another study, concerning T cells of mothers and their children.

The V and J genes are TRBV20-1 and TRBJ2-1, with a weak D call TRBD1 (5 bases). This clonotype originated in a boy younger than 18 in good health. Sequencing was done on a sample of blood. Written as DNA, the CDR3 is TGCAGTGCTAGAAAGGGGCCCCCCTACAATGAGCAGTTCTTC. This sequence encodes CSARKGPPYNEQFF.